The 30 T cell receptor beta chains given below trace back to one sample, sequenced in a study of Graves' ophthalmopathy and Graves' hyperthyroidism. CDR3 regions of TCR beta were amplified from RNA transcripts. HTBI primers primed a first-round RT-PCR, and a second-round multiplex PCR followed. TCRdb analysed the multiplex PCR reads with MiXCR anew, one entry per CDR3 protein. The sample lists 300,000 to 450,000 distinct CDR3 sequences, about 18% seen once, with about 2.4% in the top ten. The sample consisted of peripheral blood. All receptors come from an adult woman with stable Graves' hyperthyroidism.

This clonotype came up many times. In DNA, the CDR3 is TGTGCCAGCAGTTTATTGGCAGGGCCCTACACCGGGGAGCTGTTTTTT. Amino acids: CASSLLAGPYTGELFF. The gene calls are TRBV27 and TRBJ2-2; D is possibly TRBD1 (5 bases). Trimming removed 1 base from V and 3 bases from J, with 12 bases in between. CDR3 size: 16 residues. Germline V lookup: CDR1 MNHEY, CDR2 SMNVEV (reference sequence).

Ten or more counts support this clonotype. The V and J genes are TRBV5-4 and TRBJ1-2; 7 positions agree with TRBD1. The J segment lost 8 bases and the V segment lost 2 bases, leaving 6 bases of the junction unmatched. This CDR3 is built from 13 residues. Per germline, CDR1 SGHNT and CDR2 YYREEE (reference sequence). DNA of the CDR3: TGTGCCAGCAGCTTCATTACAGGGGACGGCTACACCTTC. Translation gives CASSFITGDGYTF. The variable domain in full, with the rest retrieved from reference TRBV5-4 and TRBJ1-2, is ETGVTQSPTHLIKTRGQQVTLRCSSQSGHNTVSWYQQALGQGPQFIFQYYREEENGRGNFPPRFSGLQFPNYSSELNVNALELDDSALYLCASSFITGDGYTFGSGTRLTVV.

This clonotype was recorded at least ten times. The chain combines TRBV3-1 with TRBJ2-5, with D maybe TRBD2 (6 bases). The CDR3 totals 15 residues. V was clipped by 0 bases and J by 1 base, with 9 bases between them. The germline V gene has CDR1 LGHDT and CDR2 YNNKEL (reference sequence). CDR3 nucleotide sequence: TGTGCCAGCAGCCAAGATCGGAGGGGCCAAGAGACCCAGTACTTC. It yields the protein CASSQDRRGQETQYF.

This clonotype has at least ten counts. V gene TRBV12-3 or TRBV12-4 combines with J gene TRBJ2-7; TRBD2 is a possible D gene (6 bases). The CDR3 is made up of 14 amino acids. V lost 1 base and J lost 2, with 9 bases in between. The CDR3 bases are TGTGCCAGCAGTTTAGGGACTACCCCCTACGAGCAGTACTTC. The encoded protein is CASSLGTTPYEQYF.

This clonotype was counted at least ten times. This sequence joins TRBV6-5 and TRBJ1-3; D is ambiguous. The CDR3 loop spans 16 amino acids. V lost 5 bases, J lost 0 bases, and 14 bases lay in between. CDR1 and CDR2 from the germline V gene are MNHEY and SVGAGI. The CDR3, as DNA: TGTGCCAGCAGTCGCTCCGGAGGGAACTCTGGAAACACCATATATTTT. Translation gives CASSRSGGNSGNTIYF.

Ten or more counts support this clonotype. The V gene is TRBV28, the J gene TRBJ2-7, with D maybe TRBD1 (5 bases). V lost 5 bases, J lost 2 bases, and 16 bases lay in between. The CDR3 sequence is 15 residues long. In germline, CDR1 is MDHEN, CDR2 SYDVKM. The CDR3 sequence is CASSVDRAITYEQYF. CDR3 bases: TGTGCCAGCAGTGTAGACAGAGCGATTACCTACGAGCAGTACTTC.

This clonotype was counted ten times or more. The chain uses TRBV10-3 and TRBJ1-5; D might be TRBD1 (6 bases). V was cut by 1 base and J by 9 bases, with 10 bases left in between. This CDR3 has 13 residues. Germline V CDR1 and CDR2: ENHRY, SYGVKD. The CDR3 DNA follows: TGTGCCATCAGTGAGTTACAGGGAGGGCCCCAGCATTTT. Protein sequence: CAISELQGGPQHF.

This clonotype has at least ten counts. The chain uses TRBV29-1 and TRBJ1-1; TRBD1 is a possible D gene (5 bases). Germline CDR1 SQVTM, CDR2 ANQGSEA. CDR3 length equals 15 residues. Trimming removed 0 bases at V and 2 bases at J, with 13 bases between. The CDR3 reads CSVEDRGSANTEAFF. CDR3 in DNA: TGCAGCGTTGAAGATCGGGGGTCGGCAAACACTGAAGCTTTCTTT.

This clonotype occurred many times. V usage is TRBV7-6 and J usage is TRBJ2-5; D is possibly TRBD2 (6 bases). V lost 5 bases and J 1 base, leaving 11 bases between the germline ends. The CDR3 totals 14 residues. Germline loops: CDR1 SGHVS, CDR2 FNYEAQ. CDR3 bases: TGTGCCAGCAGCGTTAGCGGTTCCCAAGAGACCCAGTACTTC. Protein: CASSVSGSQETQYF.

This clonotype occurred many times. The chain combines TRBV12-3 or TRBV12-4 with TRBJ2-7; D tentatively fits TRBD1 or TRBD2 (5 bases each). The V end lost 8 bases, the J end lost 2 bases, and 13 bases lay between the germline ends. This CDR3 has 13 residues. Written as DNA, the CDR3 is TGTGCCAGCGCCCGGGACGGCCCCTACGAGCAGTACTTC. Translated, it gives CASARDGPYEQYF.

In its sample, this clonotype was seen a few times. The chain uses TRBV5-4 and TRBJ2-5; 10 bases are a match to TRBD1. The CDR3 totals 15 residues. The V segment lost 5 bases and the J segment 4 bases; nucleotides outside the gene matches: 8. Germline-derived CDR1 and CDR2 are SGHNT and YYREEE (reference sequence). CDR3 sequence: CASSSDRGIGETQYF. CDR3 DNA sequence: TGTGCCAGCAGTTCGGACAGGGGGATCGGAGAGACCCAGTACTTC.

This clonotype appeared once. The V gene is TRBV20-1, the J gene TRBJ1-2; D perhaps matches TRBD1 (5 bases). V shed 3 bases and J shed 0 bases, with 11 bases lying between them. The CDR3 contains 14 residues. Germline assignment: CDR1 DFQATT and CDR2 SNEGSKA (reference sequence). CDR3 DNA: TGCAGTGCTAGCGCGGGACCACCTAACTATGGCTACACCTTC. This codes for CSASAGPPNYGYTF.

This clonotype was picked up many times. The rearrangement joins TRBV5-1 to TRBJ1-1; 9 nucleotides match TRBD1. Germline V CDR1 and CDR2: SGHRS, YFSETQ. This CDR3 has 15 amino acids. The junction had 8 bases not matched to a gene; V was cut back by 4 bases and J by 4 bases. The chain's CDR3 is CASSVHGTGITEAFF. CDR3 nucleotides: TGCGCCAGCAGCGTTCACGGGACAGGGATCACTGAAGCTTTCTTT.

In its sample, this clonotype was seen many times. This sequence joins TRBV28 and TRBJ2-2; D perhaps matches TRBD1 (5 bases). Germline loops: CDR1 MDHEN, CDR2 SYDVKM. V was shortened by 4 bases and J by 4 bases, with 10 bases between the two germline ends. CDR3 length: 14 residues. The CDR3 sequence is CASSSGQFTGELFF. The CDR3 DNA is TGTGCCAGCAGTTCTGGACAATTCACCGGGGAGCTGTTTTTT.

Turning to this clonotype: This may come from a read error, since a much larger clone is one base off. This rearrangement joins TRBV29-1 to TRBJ1-5; D is ambiguous. Germline V lookup: CDR1 SQVTM, CDR2 ANQGSEA. CDR3 size: 13 residues. Trimming removed 7 bases from V and 6 bases from J, with 16 bases in between. The CDR3 loop reads CSAGEGLSQPQHF. The CDR3 nucleotides read TGCAGCGCTGGAGAGGGTTTATCTCAGCCCCAGCATTTT.

In its sample, this clonotype was seen many times. The chain employs TRBV30 and TRBJ1-1; D is perhaps TRBD1 (6 bases). Germline values: CDR1 GTSNPN, CDR2 SVGIG (reference sequence). The CDR3 covers 14 residues. Trimming stripped 0 bases from V and 7 bases from J, with 15 bases between. The CDR3 coding sequence is TGTGCCTGGAGTGTCGGGCAGGGGATAGGTGAAGCTTTCTTT. Translation: CAWSVGQGIGEAFF.

This clonotype was detected many times. The chain employs TRBV20-1 and TRBJ2-5; 7 bases are a match to TRBD2. The CDR3 has 15 residues. J gave up 5 bases and V 0 bases, and 9 bases lay outside the gene matches. Looked up from germline, CDR1 is DFQATT and CDR2 is SNEGSKA (reference sequence). The CDR3 protein is CSARDSGEGRETQYF. The CDR3 DNA follows: TGCAGTGCTAGAGACTCGGGGGAGGGCCGTGAGACCCAGTACTTC.

In its sample, this clonotype was seen many times. The J gene is TRBJ2-6, the V gene TRBV19; no firm D call. This CDR3 comprises 13 residues. From germline, CDR1 is LNHDA and CDR2 SQIVND (reference sequence). V dropped 5 bases and J dropped 6 bases, with 8 bases sitting between them. The CDR3 DNA follows: TGTGCCAGTAGTCCACCTGTGGCCAACGTCCTGACTTTC. Amino acid sequence: CASSPPVANVLTF.

This clonotype has at least ten counts. V gene TRBV28 combines with J gene TRBJ2-4, with 8 bases aligning to TRBD1. This CDR3 is 13 amino acids long. Looked up from germline, CDR1 is MDHEN and CDR2 is SYDVKM. After removal of 9 bases from V and 1 base from J, the junction contained 2 bases not matched to a gene. In nucleotides, the CDR3 is TGTGCCAGTCGACAGGGGGCCAAAAACATTCAGTACTTC. This codes for CASRQGAKNIQYF.

This clonotype was observed many times. This chain joins TRBV24-1 and TRBJ2-5, with 8 positions matching TRBD1. The CDR3 runs 15 residues. V shed 4 bases and J 7 bases; nucleotides not matched to a gene: 10. CDR1 KGHDR and CDR2 SFDVKD come from the germline V gene. DNA of the CDR3: TGTGCCACCAGTGAACAGGGGGTTACAAGTTCGACCCAGTACTTC. Translated: CATSEQGVTSSTQYF.

This clonotype was observed many times. The V and J genes are TRBV28 and TRBJ2-7; D possibly corresponds to TRBD1 (6 bases). V was pared by 7 bases and J by 6 bases, with 22 bases between. This CDR3 is 15 amino acids long. The germline V gene has CDR1 MDHEN and CDR2 SYDVKM. CDR3 DNA sequence: TGTGCCAGCACCCTAATAGGCGGACAGTTTGGCGAGCAGTACTTC. Its translation: CASTLIGGQFGEQYF.

This clonotype was observed a handful of times. One junction end disagrees with the germline gene, perhaps due to a read error. CDR3 protein: CASRASGTIYGQYF. The CDR3 nucleotides read TGTGCCAGCAGGGCTAGCGGGACCATCTACGGGCAGTACTTC. The chain carries TRBV2 and TRBJ2-7, with 9 nucleotides matching TRBD2. From germline, CDR1 is SNHLY and CDR2 FYNNEI. The CDR3 sequence is 14 residues long.

This clonotype was detected many times. The J gene is TRBJ1-6, the V gene TRBV12-3 or TRBV12-4, with D maybe TRBD1 (6 bases). This CDR3 has 13 amino acids. V gave up 5 bases and J gave up 15 bases, with 17 bases separating them. The CDR3 reads CASSPGAGVGLHF. The CDR3, as DNA: TGTGCCAGCAGTCCAGGGGCGGGAGTAGGCCTCCACTTT.

The chain carries TRBV12-3 or TRBV12-4 and TRBJ2-5; TRBD2 matches at 13 bases. The CDR3 is made up of 19 amino acids. V gave up 3 bases and J gave up 2 bases; unmatched junction bases: 12. DNA of the CDR3: TGTGCCAGCAGTTTGGGACTAGCGGGATTTATTGACGAACAAGAGACCCAGTACTTC. It encodes CASSLGLAGFIDEQETQYF.

In this sample, this clonotype turned up a few times. The rearrangement links TRBV12-3 or TRBV12-4 to TRBJ2-5; no definite D call. V dropped 2 bases and J dropped 2 bases, with 6 bases sitting between them. The CDR3 runs 13 residues. The CDR3 DNA is TGTGCCAGCAGTTTAATAGGTCAAGAGACCCAGTACTTC. It encodes CASSLIGQETQYF.

This clonotype was counted ten times or more. This chain connects TRBV5-5 to TRBJ2-7, with D possibly matching TRBD1 (6 bases). Trimming cost V 0 bases and J 4 bases, with 11 bases left between them. The length of the CDR3 is 14 residues. Germline V gene data show CDR1 as SGHKS and CDR2 as YYEKEE (reference sequence). The CDR3 nucleotides are TGTGCCAGCAGCTTGGGGGGGCGTAAGTACGAGCAGTACTTC. This translates into CASSLGGRKYEQYF.

In this sample, this clonotype turned up many times. This chain links TRBV11-2 with TRBJ1-2, with a tentative D call TRBD1 (6 bases). Trimming took off 1 base at V and 7 bases at J, with 10 bases between the two ends. Germline V gene sequence: CDR1 SGHAT, CDR2 FQNNGV. This CDR3 region has 13 residues. The CDR3 loop is CASSLVGGGGYTF. The CDR3 DNA follows: TGTGCCAGCAGCTTAGTTGGGGGCGGTGGCTACACCTTC.

This clonotype was counted at least ten times. V usage is TRBV11-1 and J usage is TRBJ2-2; D is perhaps TRBD2 (5 bases). V lost 1 base to trimming and J lost 5 bases, with 17 bases between them. Germline V lookup: CDR1 SGHAT, CDR2 FQDESV (reference sequence). This CDR3 is 17 amino acids long. The CDR3 reads CASSLVGEARRTGELFF. CDR3 sequence (DNA): TGTGCCAGCAGCTTAGTAGGAGAGGCCAGGAGGACCGGGGAGCTGTTTTTT.

This clonotype was counted at least ten times. This chain joins TRBV6-2 or TRBV6-3 and TRBJ2-7, with D possibly being TRBD1 (6 bases). This CDR3 is 13 amino acids long. V was cut by 7 bases and J by 3 bases, with 13 bases left in between. CDR1 and CDR2 from the germline V gene are MNHEY and SVGEGT. The CDR3 here is CASIQTGFYEQYF. In nucleotides, the CDR3 is TGTGCCAGCATACAAACAGGGTTCTACGAGCAGTACTTC.

This clonotype was seen ten or more times. The genes are TRBV11-2 and TRBJ1-1, with D possibly being TRBD1 (5 bases). The CDR3 loop spans 19 amino acids. Germline-derived CDR1 and CDR2 are SGHAT and FQNNGV. The V end was cut by 1 base, the J end by 2 bases, with 23 bases between. The CDR3 spells CASSLVMLVRDRKNTEAFF. In DNA, the CDR3 is TGTGCCAGCAGCTTAGTTATGTTGGTCCGCGACAGAAAAAACACTGAAGCTTTCTTT. Based on the CDR3 plus reference TRBV11-2 and TRBJ1-1, the full variable domain is EAGVAQSPRYKIIEKRQSVAFWCNPISGHATLYWYQQILGQGPKLLIQFQNNGVVDDSQLPKDRFSAERLKGVDSTLKIQPAKLEDSAVYLCASSLVMLVRDRKNTEAFFGQGTRLTVV.